The entry that follows covers one T cell receptor beta chain sequence. This sample is drawn from a study of blood T cells in healthy people across ages. The germline gives CDR1 MNHNY, CDR2 SVGAGI (reference sequence). This CDR3 has 14 amino acids. V lost 8 bases, J lost 4 bases, and 9 bases stayed unmatched. With a J-beta primer mix and a sample-barcoded 5' primer, a second PCR ran roughly 6 to 12 cycles. Any given sample supplied a minimum of 3 million CDR3-containing paired-end reads. TCRdb called the 5' RACE reads again in MiXCR, with one record for every CDR3 protein. The data show about 970,000 distinct CDR3 sequences, around 54% seen once.

This clonotype was obtained from a woman aged 55-69 years in good health. The gene calls are TRBV6-6 and TRBJ2-7; 9 positions match TRBD1. Sequenced: blood. In DNA, the CDR3 is TGTGCCAGCCTGCCTGGGACAGGGTTTTACGAGCAGTACTTC. Protein: CASLPGTGFYEQYF.